This is a list of T cell receptor beta chains from one sample in a study of T-cell memory formation after mild COVID-19. TCRdb re-called the 5' RACE reads through MiXCR, storing one row per CDR3 protein. The sample has 150,000 to 200,000 distinct CDR3 sequences, roughly 12% seen once. Sample: PBMCs or a T cell subset sorted from them (not recorded which). The receptor source for this set is a man aged 18 to 35 who had mild COVID-19 (a few samples of this study predate the infection). Cell type and time point are not known. Both conserved end residues are part of each CDR3. A D gene is named only where the DNA matches it firmly. Expanded clones are given a class, and other clones once, few, many or no size at all.

v_gene: TRBV2; d_gene: .; abundance: few; j_gene: TRBJ2-1; CDR3aa: CASSPAPRVSSYNEQFF; CDR3nt: TGTGCCAGCAGTCCTGCTCCCAGGGTGAGCTCCTACAATGAGCAGTTCTTC
v_gene: TRBV20-1; d_gene: .; abundance: .; j_gene: TRBJ2-3; CDR3aa: CSAGLTHTDTQYF; CDR3nt: TGCAGTGCTGGACTGACCCACACAGATACGCAGTATTTT
v_gene: TRBV12-3/TRBV12-4; d_gene: .; abundance: few; j_gene: TRBJ1-2; CDR3aa: CASSFARGGYTF; CDR3nt: TGTGCCAGCAGTTTCGCGCGGGGAGGCTACACCTTC
v_gene: TRBV12-5; d_gene: TRBD2; abundance: few; j_gene: TRBJ2-2; CDR3aa: CASGPRTSGGLVGGELFF; CDR3nt: TGTGCTAGTGGTCCGAGGACTAGCGGGGGCCTAGTCGGCGGGGAGCTGTTTTTT
v_gene: TRBV6-6; d_gene: .; abundance: few; j_gene: TRBJ2-7; CDR3aa: CASSYLDGGEQYF; CDR3nt: TGTGCCAGCAGTTACTTAGACGGGGGCGAGCAGTACTTC
v_gene: TRBV10-3; d_gene: .; abundance: few; j_gene: TRBJ2-2; CDR3aa: CAISDLGSGELFF; CDR3nt: TGTGCCATCAGTGACCTCGGGAGCGGGGAGCTGTTTTTT
v_gene: TRBV7-9; d_gene: .; abundance: many; j_gene: TRBJ1-4; CDR3aa: CASSGRGFGKLFF; CDR3nt: TGTGCCAGCAGCGGCAGGGGTTTCGGAAAACTGTTTTTT
v_gene: TRBV12-3/TRBV12-4; d_gene: TRBD2; abundance: .; j_gene: TRBJ2-3; CDR3aa: CASSLTSGGLADTQYF; CDR3nt: TGTGCCAGCAGTTTAACTAGCGGGGGCCTCGCAGATACGCAGTATTTT
v_gene: TRBV5-5; d_gene: TRBD1; abundance: .; j_gene: TRBJ2-1; CDR3aa: CASSRTGVGNEQFF; CDR3nt: TGTGCCAGCAGCCGGACAGGGGTGGGGAATGAGCAGTTCTTC
v_gene: TRBV6-6; d_gene: .; abundance: .; j_gene: TRBJ1-5; CDR3aa: CASSYPRRTGIGNQPQHF; CDR3nt: TGTGCCAGCAGTTACCCGCGGAGGACTGGAATCGGCAATCAGCCCCAGCATTTT
v_gene: TRBV11-2; d_gene: TRBD1; abundance: many; j_gene: TRBJ1-1; CDR3aa: CASSLAGTGNTEAFF; CDR3nt: TGTGCCAGCAGCTTAGCCGGGACAGGGAACACTGAAGCTTTCTTT
v_gene: TRBV29-1; d_gene: .; abundance: few; j_gene: TRBJ1-1; CDR3aa: CSVAVSTEAFF; CDR3nt: TGCAGCGTTGCTGTGAGCACTGAAGCTTTCTTT
v_gene: TRBV10-3; d_gene: TRBD2; abundance: many; j_gene: TRBJ2-3; CDR3aa: CALTSGGQDTQYF; CDR3nt: TGTGCCTTGACTAGCGGGGGACAAGATACGCAGTATTTT
v_gene: TRBV6-5; d_gene: TRBD2; abundance: many; j_gene: TRBJ2-7; CDR3aa: CASSYLPSGGYEQYF; CDR3nt: TGTGCCAGCAGTTACCTGCCTAGCGGGGGCTACGAGCAGTACTTC
v_gene: TRBV28; d_gene: .; abundance: few; j_gene: TRBJ2-4; CDR3aa: CASRQPTGRLAKNIQYF; CDR3nt: TGTGCCAGCAGACAACCGACAGGCCGACTAGCCAAAAACATTCAGTACTTC
v_gene: TRBV4-2; d_gene: .; abundance: .; j_gene: TRBJ2-5; CDR3aa: CASSPQPGGTAQETQYF; CDR3nt: TGTGCCAGCAGCCCTCAACCCGGAGGGACCGCCCAAGAGACCCAGTACTTC
v_gene: TRBV6-6; d_gene: .; abundance: few; j_gene: TRBJ2-1; CDR3aa: CASKFTGADNEQFF; CDR3nt: TGTGCCAGCAAATTTACGGGGGCCGACAATGAGCAGTTCTTC
v_gene: TRBV5-1; d_gene: TRBD2; abundance: .; j_gene: TRBJ2-5; CDR3aa: CASSLALSGGETQYF; CDR3nt: TGCGCCAGCAGCTTGGCCTTATCGGGGGGAGAGACCCAGTACTTC
v_gene: TRBV18; d_gene: .; abundance: .; j_gene: TRBJ2-5; CDR3aa: CASSPIQDLWETQYF; CDR3nt: TGTGCCAGCTCACCAATTCAGGACCTTTGGGAGACCCAGTACTTC
v_gene: TRBV7-6; d_gene: .; abundance: few; j_gene: TRBJ1-3; CDR3aa: CASSLAGVSGNTIYF; CDR3nt: TGTGCCAGCAGCTTGGCCGGAGTCTCTGGAAACACCATATATTTT
v_gene: TRBV3-1; d_gene: .; abundance: few; j_gene: TRBJ2-5; CDR3aa: CASSPRSRVETQYF; CDR3nt: TGTGCCAGCAGCCCCCGGTCCAGGGTTGAGACCCAGTACTTC
v_gene: TRBV6-5; d_gene: .; abundance: few; j_gene: TRBJ2-6; CDR3aa: CASRQQGLGANVLTF; CDR3nt: TGTGCCAGCAGGCAGCAGGGGCTTGGGGCCAACGTCCTGACTTTC
v_gene: TRBV20-1; d_gene: TRBD2; abundance: .; j_gene: TRBJ2-5; CDR3aa: CSLRVAGGVETQYF; CDR3nt: TGCAGCCTCAGGGTAGCGGGGGGGGTAGAGACCCAGTACTTC
v_gene: TRBV25-1; d_gene: .; abundance: many; j_gene: TRBJ1-2; CDR3aa: CASSGLQFYGYTF; CDR3nt: TGTGCCAGCAGTGGTTTACAGTTCTATGGCTACACCTTC
v_gene: TRBV18; d_gene: .; abundance: many; j_gene: TRBJ1-6; CDR3aa: CASSPEGTVNYSPLHF; CDR3nt: TGTGCCAGCTCACCGGAGGGTACCGTGAACTATTCACCCCTCCACTTT
v_gene: TRBV6-6; d_gene: TRBD2; abundance: .; j_gene: TRBJ2-3; CDR3aa: CASSSRLAGGATDTQYF; CDR3nt: TGTGCCAGCAGTTCCAGACTAGCGGGGGGCGCAACAGATACGCAGTATTTT
v_gene: TRBV7-2; d_gene: .; abundance: few; j_gene: TRBJ2-3; CDR3aa: CASSPRRSGTDTQYF; CDR3nt: TGTGCCAGCAGCCCCCGTCGCTCCGGCACAGATACGCAGTATTTT
v_gene: TRBV20-1; d_gene: .; abundance: many; j_gene: TRBJ2-3; CDR3aa: CSARWGGSTDTQYF; CDR3nt: TGCAGTGCCCGTTGGGGGGGCAGCACAGATACGCAGTATTTT
v_gene: TRBV7-8; d_gene: TRBD2; abundance: .; j_gene: TRBJ2-2; CDR3aa: CASSFQRGIDAGELFF; CDR3nt: TGTGCCAGCAGTTTCCAGCGGGGGATCGACGCCGGGGAGCTGTTTTTT
v_gene: TRBV5-1; d_gene: TRBD1; abundance: .; j_gene: TRBJ2-3; CDR3aa: CASSRTGVPDTQYF; CDR3nt: TGCGCCAGCAGCCGAACAGGGGTACCAGATACGCAGTATTTT
v_gene: TRBV12-5; d_gene: .; abundance: .; j_gene: TRBJ1-5; CDR3aa: CASGLVLFMADSNQPQHF; CDR3nt: TGTGCTAGTGGTTTGGTACTTTTTATGGCAGATAGCAATCAGCCCCAGCATTTT
v_gene: TRBV5-6; d_gene: .; abundance: .; j_gene: TRBJ1-4; CDR3aa: CASSSTPRDGKLFF; CDR3nt: TGTGCCAGCAGCTCGACCCCCCGGGACGGCAAACTGTTTTTT
v_gene: TRBV3-1; d_gene: TRBD1; abundance: .; j_gene: TRBJ1-1; CDR3aa: CASSGLRGPSGNTEAFF; CDR3nt: TGTGCCAGCAGCGGACTCAGGGGGCCCAGTGGGAACACTGAAGCTTTCTTT
v_gene: TRBV7-2; d_gene: .; abundance: .; j_gene: TRBJ1-4; CDR3aa: CASSFQWGGEKLFF; CDR3nt: TGTGCCAGCAGCTTCCAGTGGGGGGGTGAAAAACTGTTTTTT
v_gene: TRBV20-1; d_gene: .; abundance: few; j_gene: TRBJ2-7; CDR3aa: CSARRGTYSEQYF; CDR3nt: TGCAGTGCACGAAGGGGGACATATTCCGAGCAGTACTTC
v_gene: TRBV20-1; d_gene: TRBD2; abundance: .; j_gene: TRBJ2-5; CDR3aa: CSARDPSRGGWQTQYF; CDR3nt: TGCAGTGCTAGAGATCCTTCCCGGGGGGGCTGGCAGACCCAGTACTTC
v_gene: TRBV5-1; d_gene: .; abundance: .; j_gene: TRBJ1-2; CDR3aa: CASSLEQINGYTF; CDR3nt: TGCGCCAGCAGCTTGGAACAGATTAATGGCTACACCTTC
v_gene: TRBV3-1; d_gene: .; abundance: many; j_gene: TRBJ1-1; CDR3aa: CASSQSDTNTEAFF; CDR3nt: TGTGCCAGCAGCCAATCGGACACGAACACTGAAGCTTTCTTT
v_gene: TRBV12-3/TRBV12-4; d_gene: .; abundance: .; j_gene: TRBJ1-5; CDR3aa: CASSLSGLGPQHF; CDR3nt: TGTGCCAGCAGTTTGTCAGGGCTAGGGCCCCAGCATTTT
v_gene: TRBV20-1; d_gene: .; abundance: .; j_gene: TRBJ2-2; CDR3aa: CSARSGSGELFF; CDR3nt: TGCAGTGCTCGGTCAGGGTCCGGGGAGCTGTTTTTT
v_gene: TRBV18; d_gene: .; abundance: many; j_gene: TRBJ2-3; CDR3aa: CASSPPSTDTQYF; CDR3nt: TGTGCCAGCTCACCACCGTCCACAGATACGCAGTATTTT
v_gene: TRBV6-2/TRBV6-3; d_gene: .; abundance: few; j_gene: TRBJ1-2; CDR3aa: CASSYLGGFYGYTF; CDR3nt: TGTGCCAGCAGTTACCTCGGCGGTTTCTATGGCTACACCTTC
v_gene: TRBV5-1; d_gene: .; abundance: many; j_gene: TRBJ2-1; CDR3aa: CASSLNSRTQNEQFF; CDR3nt: TGCGCCAGCAGCCTGAATTCCCGGACCCAAAATGAGCAGTTCTTC
v_gene: TRBV6-2/TRBV6-3; d_gene: TRBD1; abundance: few; j_gene: TRBJ1-1; CDR3aa: CASGYRGTTEAFF; CDR3nt: TGTGCCAGCGGATACAGGGGGACCACTGAAGCTTTCTTT
v_gene: TRBV2; d_gene: .; abundance: few; j_gene: TRBJ1-6; CDR3aa: CASSLADSPLHF; CDR3nt: TGTGCCAGCAGTCTCGCGGATTCACCCCTCCACTTT
v_gene: TRBV12-3/TRBV12-4; d_gene: TRBD1; abundance: .; j_gene: TRBJ1-3; CDR3aa: CASSLSGQGGNTIYF; CDR3nt: TGTGCCAGCAGTTTAAGTGGACAGGGTGGAAACACCATATATTTT
v_gene: TRBV7-3; d_gene: TRBD2; abundance: .; j_gene: TRBJ2-1; CDR3aa: CASSFVAGGPSNEQFF; CDR3nt: TGTGCCAGCAGCTTCGTAGCGGGGGGGCCTTCTAATGAGCAGTTCTTC
v_gene: TRBV4-3; d_gene: .; abundance: few; j_gene: TRBJ2-3; CDR3aa: CASSQDTEDTQYF; CDR3nt: TGCGCCAGCAGCCAAGATACAGAGGATACGCAGTATTTT
v_gene: TRBV7-2; d_gene: .; abundance: few; j_gene: TRBJ2-2; CDR3aa: CASSPSRGGELFF; CDR3nt: TGTGCCAGCAGTCCCTCCAGGGGCGGGGAGCTGTTTTTT
v_gene: TRBV21-1; d_gene: .; abundance: few; j_gene: TRBJ2-3; CDR3aa: CASSKESSGASTDTQYF; CDR3nt: TGTGCCAGCAGCAAAGAATCCAGCGGGGCTAGCACAGATACGCAGTATTTT
v_gene: TRBV7-9; d_gene: .; abundance: .; j_gene: TRBJ1-3; CDR3aa: CASSPRGNSGNTIYF; CDR3nt: TGTGCCAGCAGCCCAAGGGGTAACTCTGGAAACACCATATATTTT
v_gene: TRBV4-3; d_gene: .; abundance: many; j_gene: TRBJ1-1; CDR3aa: CASSQDSQGSTEAFF; CDR3nt: TGCGCCAGCAGCCAAGATTCGCAGGGGAGCACTGAAGCTTTCTTT
v_gene: TRBV5-1; d_gene: TRBD1; abundance: few; j_gene: TRBJ2-1; CDR3aa: CASTPDRGYNEQFF; CDR3nt: TGCGCCAGCACCCCCGACAGGGGATACAATGAGCAGTTCTTC
v_gene: TRBV7-2; d_gene: TRBD1; abundance: few; j_gene: TRBJ1-1; CDR3aa: CASSPTRQGLRGTEAFF; CDR3nt: TGTGCCAGCAGCCCCACCCGACAGGGGTTGAGGGGCACTGAAGCTTTCTTT
v_gene: TRBV7-2; d_gene: TRBD2; abundance: few; j_gene: TRBJ2-5; CDR3aa: CASSLAGTSRGETQYF; CDR3nt: TGTGCCAGCAGCTTAGCGGGGACTAGCCGAGGAGAGACCCAGTACTTC
v_gene: TRBV4-1; d_gene: .; abundance: many; j_gene: TRBJ2-1; CDR3aa: CASSQDGRTTSRSSYNEQFF; CDR3nt: TGCGCCAGCAGCCAAGATGGGAGGACTACTTCACGGAGCTCCTACAATGAGCAGTTCTTC
v_gene: TRBV5-6; d_gene: .; abundance: .; j_gene: TRBJ1-2; CDR3aa: CASSLPGKSGYTF; CDR3nt: TGTGCCAGCAGCTTGCCCGGGAAGTCAGGCTACACCTTC
v_gene: TRBV7-3; d_gene: .; abundance: .; j_gene: TRBJ2-3; CDR3aa: CASSPTLATDTQYF; CDR3nt: TGTGCCAGCAGCCCGACGCTAGCGACAGATACGCAGTATTTT
v_gene: TRBV5-4; d_gene: TRBD2; abundance: .; j_gene: TRBJ2-3; CDR3aa: CASSLNGGAGDTQYF; CDR3nt: TGTGCCAGCAGCTTGAACGGGGGGGCCGGAGATACGCAGTATTTT
v_gene: TRBV5-1; d_gene: .; abundance: .; j_gene: TRBJ2-5; CDR3aa: CASRPEGETQYF; CDR3nt: TGCGCCAGCAGGCCGGAGGGGGAGACCCAGTACTTC